The present TCR beta chain was sequenced within a study of T cell responses to AZD1222 COVID-19 vaccine (dated by TCRdb to the early 2020s). Some background on the complete study: AZD1222 recipients with second doses at about 4 weeks or about 12 weeks were pooled, because spike-specific TCR depth and breadth did not differ between schedules. Trial participants were enrolled by age into 18-55, 56-69 and 70-plus year subgroups, with about 150, 28 and 57 TCR-sequenced participants respectively. TCR sequencing covered more than 230 trial participants: about 210 given two doses of AZD1222 and 26 given two doses of MenACWY control vaccine. The paper as a whole reports these results and caveats: After two AZD1222 doses, spike-specific TCR breadth and depth were significantly higher than at day 0 and than in MenACWY recipients. The whole spike protein was spanned by vaccine-associated CD4 TCRs, and dominant responses were seen in regions 160-218 and 743-854. The 56-69-year group was small, and its depth increase did not reach significance, likely because of low power. Reportedly, almost half of the unique spike-specific TCRs recognized epitopes lying outside the regions that are mutated in the B.1.351 and B.1.1.7 variants. Because no samples from the day 14 peak response were available, repertoires could be characterized only after the peak T cell response. Most participants were white British and females outnumbered males, and the authors suggested that clonal diversity may have been underestimated. Conclusions about previously exposed vaccinees are limited, since just 5 or 6 AZD1222 recipients were seropositive for SARS-CoV-2 at baseline.

Sample time point, as interpreted from the label and publication: baseline before first vaccination. Vaccinee samples came from UK trials COV001 and COV002, including a single-blind randomized controlled phase 2/3 trial of AZD1222 (ChAdOx1 nCoV-19) in healthy adults. For TCRbeta chain sequencing, PBMC samples from trial participants were taken at day 0 and at day 28 after the second dose. Points on this clone: It has no known antigen specificity. The input lacks base qualities; no much larger clone sits a single base away.

The germline V gene (reference sequence) yields LGHDT for CDR1 and YNNKEL for CDR2. Taken from cysteine to phenylalanine, the CDR3 has 14 residues. Here the CDR3 DNA is all that survives: 42 bases in frame from base 1. V sheds 2 bases and J sheds 3 bases, leaving 10 bases between their ends. The CDR3 regions of human TCRbeta chains were analyzed by immunosequencing. Per the source publication's procedure: TCRs in the repertoires were compared against a reference library of SARS-CoV-2-specific TCRs that had been generated with the MIRA antigen-specificity platform. Breadth meant the fraction of unique TCRs that were SARS-CoV-2-associated, whereas depth meant the fraction of total T cells that were SARS-CoV-2-associated. Using the MIRA data, each spike-specific TCR was assigned both to the spike region to which the TCR was reactive and to a CD4 or CD8 class. Log10-transformed breadth and depth values were compared by one-way ANOVA with Sidak's multiple comparisons tests. TCRdb obtained this table from immuneACCESS and retained in-frame rearrangements with V and J assigned. These tables miss some clones; where compared with another copy, unresolved V genes account for less than half of the shortfall, and the remainder is unexplained. Clone size and V and J calls were adopted from that table, with D and trimming inferred from the DNA. The table for this sample lists 130,000 or so clones; over 90% of them were counted only once. The ten most abundant clones make up 0.75% to 0.95% of the sample.

The sequence derives from an adult in good health. In this chain, TRBV3-1 (or the pseudogene TRBV3-2) is recombined with TRBJ1-1; a tentative D match to TRBD1 spans 6 bases. The material sequenced was peripheral blood, taken on day 0 of AZD1222 vaccination. Here the CDR3 is given as CASSQWEGDTEAFF. The nucleotide sequence is given as TGTGCCAGCAGCCAATGGGAGGGGGACACTGAAGCTTTCTTT.